A single sample is the source of the 18 T cell receptor beta chains below, sequenced in a study of T-cell memory formation after mild COVID-19. TCRdb processed the 5' RACE reads anew with MiXCR; each CDR3 protein has one entry. The top ten clones hold more than 3.5% of a sample with 150,000 to 200,000 distinct CDR3 sequences, around a tenth of them seen once. Sequences were obtained from PBMCs or a T cell subset sorted from them (not recorded which). These receptors originate from a man in his late teens or twenties who had mild COVID-19 (a few samples of this study predate the infection). Cell type and time point are not known.

The V gene is TRBV19, the J gene TRBJ1-5, with no clear D. Trimming removed 5 bases from V and 5 bases from J, with 10 bases in between. Germline V gives CDR1 LNHDA, CDR2 SQIVND (reference sequence). The CDR3 consists of 13 residues. CDR3 loop: CASSRGVDQPQHF. The CDR3 DNA follows: TGTGCCAGTAGTCGGGGTGTGGATCAGCCCCAGCATTTT.

This clonotype has more than one count but fewer than ten. V gene TRBV29-1 combines with J gene TRBJ2-3; 8 bases are shared with TRBD1. Germline values: CDR1 SQVTM, CDR2 ANQGSEA. The V gene end was trimmed by 8 bases and the J gene end by 3 bases; junction bases not matched to a gene: 10. The CDR3 runs 14 residues. In DNA form, the CDR3 reads TGCAGCTACTGGACAGGGTATATGACAGATACGCAGTATTTT. Translating gives CSYWTGYMTDTQYF.

This chain links TRBV6-5 with TRBJ1-2; tentatively, D is TRBD1 (5 bases). Germline assignment: CDR1 MNHEY and CDR2 SVGAGI. This CDR3 has 14 amino acids. Trimming stripped 2 bases from V and 2 bases from J, with 9 bases between. CDR3 loop: CASSYDRDNYGYTF. CDR3 nucleotides: TGTGCCAGCAGTTACGACCGGGACAACTATGGCTACACCTTC.

This clonotype has only a few counts. The chain recombines TRBV12-3 or TRBV12-4 with TRBJ1-3, with unresolved D. Trimming removed 6 bases at V and 0 bases at J, with 12 bases between. The CDR3 has 15 amino acids. This CDR3 reads CASSVDGRSGNTIYF. As DNA, the CDR3 is TGTGCCAGCAGCGTGGACGGACGCTCTGGAAACACCATATATTTT.

The chain combines TRBV7-8 with TRBJ1-1, with D possibly being TRBD1 (6 bases). Trimming removed 4 bases at V and 4 bases at J, with 13 bases between. There are 14 residues in the CDR3. Germline CDR1 SGHVS, CDR2 FQNEAQ. Written as DNA, the CDR3 is TGTGCCAGCAGCTCTCAGGGGTTCATCACTGAAGCTTTCTTT. Its protein is CASSSQGFITEAFF.

There are a few counts of this clonotype. The rearrangement uses TRBV20-1 and TRBJ1-1, with TRBD1 as a possible D gene (6 bases). Trimming removed 0 bases at V and 10 bases at J, with 21 bases between. CDR1 DFQATT and CDR2 SNEGSKA come from the germline V gene (reference sequence). The CDR3 runs 15 residues. In DNA, the CDR3 is TGCAGTGCTAGAGACCCCCCCGATTTGGGGGCGCGAGCTTTCTTT. Translation: CSARDPPDLGARAFF.

The chain has TRBV5-1 and TRBJ1-6, with D perhaps matching TRBD1 (6 bases). Looked up from germline, CDR1 is SGHRS and CDR2 is YFSETQ. V dropped 3 bases and J dropped 10 bases, with 14 bases sitting between them. The CDR3 consists of 14 residues. The CDR3 protein is CASSSETGGSPLHF. CDR3 in DNA: TGCGCCAGCAGCTCGGAGACAGGAGGATCACCCCTCCACTTT.

This clonotype was seen only a few times. J is TRBJ2-7 and V is TRBV7-8; D uncertain. The germline gives CDR1 SGHVS, CDR2 FQNEAQ. The CDR3 loop spans 11 amino acids. V dropped 5 bases and J dropped 3 bases, with 5 bases sitting between them. CDR3 in DNA: TGTGCCAGCAGCCCCATCTACGAGCAGTACTTC. It encodes CASSPIYEQYF.

The table lists this clonotype with a few counts. The junction does not match germline at one end; this may be a read error. The chain links TRBV7-2 to TRBJ1-2; D remains unclear. The CDR3 is 10 residues long. CDR1 SGHTA and CDR2 FQGNSA come from the germline V gene. CDR3 nucleotides: TGTGCCAGCAGCTTGGGCACCCTTGACTTC. Its translation is CASSLGTLDF.

This clonotype was picked up many times. This rearrangement joins TRBV7-2 to TRBJ1-2; a weak D match, TRBD1 (6 bases). Trimming took 5 bases from V and 4 from J, leaving 14 bases between them. Looked up from germline, CDR1 is SGHTA and CDR2 is FQGNSA. The CDR3 length is 14 residues. CDR3 region: CASSPDRRSYGYTF. As DNA, the CDR3 is TGTGCCAGCAGCCCCGACAGGCGTAGCTATGGCTACACCTTC.

This clonotype was seen a handful of times. CDR3: CASSVAAGVGETQYF. The CDR3 DNA reads TGTGCCAGCAGCGTAGCAGCGGGGGTGGGAGAGACCCAGTACTTC. This chain joins TRBV9 and TRBJ2-5; TRBD2 matches at 8 bases. The CDR3 extends over 15 amino acids. Germline lookup yields CDR1 SGDLS and CDR2 YYNGEE. V lost 0 bases to trimming and J lost 4 bases; unmatched junction nucleotides: 5. The variable domain in full, with the rest retrieved from reference TRBV9 and TRBJ2-5, is DSGVTQTPKHLITATGQRVTLRCSPRSGDLSVYWYQQSLDQGLQFLIQYYNGEERAKGNILERFSAQQFPDLHSELNLSSLELGDSALYFCASSVAAGVGETQYFGPGTRLLVL.

The chain joins TRBV18 to TRBJ1-2, with D possibly being TRBD1 (6 bases). CDR1 and CDR2 from the germline V gene are KGHSH and LQKENI. V was shortened by 8 bases and J by 2 bases, with 12 bases between the two germline ends. The CDR3 runs to 13 residues. The CDR3 DNA is TGTGCCAGCCTACCAGGGGAAAACTATGGCTACACCTTC. This gives the protein CASLPGENYGYTF.

This clonotype occurred a few times. This chain joins TRBV7-2 and TRBJ2-1; the D is unclear. Looked up from germline, CDR1 is SGHTA and CDR2 is FQGNSA. The V and J ends lost 1 base and 9 bases respectively, with 10 bases between them. The CDR3 is 13 residues long. The CDR3 DNA is TGTGCCAGCAGCTTAGAGCGCGGAAGTGAGCAGTTCTTC. The encoded protein is CASSLERGSEQFF.

This chain joins TRBV15 and TRBJ2-3, with 8 nucleotides matching TRBD2. Per germline, CDR1 LNHNV and CDR2 YYDKDF (reference sequence). The V and J ends lost 1 base and 5 bases, in that order; junction bases with no gene match: 11. The CDR3 runs 17 residues. CDR3 residues: CATSRGGRGLEKDTQYF. The CDR3 bases are TGTGCCACCAGCAGAGGCGGTCGGGGACTAGAGAAAGATACGCAGTATTTT.

The V and J genes are TRBV20-1 and TRBJ1-2; weak D call: TRBD1 (5 bases). In germline, CDR1 is DFQATT, CDR2 SNEGSKA (reference sequence). Trimming took 3 bases from V and 4 from J, leaving 15 bases between them. The CDR3 consists of 14 residues. The CDR3 here is CSASRGRSPYGYTF. Written as DNA, the CDR3 is TGCAGTGCTAGTAGGGGCCGCTCCCCCTATGGCTACACCTTC.

The genes are TRBV12-3 or TRBV12-4 and TRBJ2-3; 11 bases agree with TRBD1. Germline trimming cut 5 bases from V and 7 bases from J; bases unmatched to any gene: 11. This CDR3 has 16 amino acids. CDR3 sequence: CASSPGRTGGYNTQYF. In DNA, the CDR3 is TGTGCCAGCAGTCCTGGCCGGACAGGGGGCTATAATACGCAGTATTTT.

This clonotype was observed a handful of times. The CDR3: CASRGLAVNEQFF. The CDR3 DNA sequence: TGTGCCAGCAGAGGACTAGCGGTTAATGAGCAGTTCTTC. The chain employs TRBV6-1 and TRBJ2-1; TRBD2 matches at 10 bases. Losses at the gene ends were 6 bases for V and 7 bases for J; bases not matched to a gene: 3. Looked up from germline, CDR1 is MNHNS and CDR2 is SASEGT. The CDR3 totals 13 residues.

In this sample, this clonotype turned up a few times. The chain uses TRBV7-2 and TRBJ2-1, with D perhaps matching TRBD1 or TRBD2 (5 bases each). The V gene's germline CDR1 is SGHTA and CDR2 FQGNSA. The CDR3 covers 14 residues. V was clipped by 5 bases and J by 5 bases, with 13 bases between them. The CDR3 reads CASSPRERNNEQFF. CDR3 nucleotide sequence: TGTGCCAGCAGCCCCAGGGAGCGCAACAATGAGCAGTTCTTC.